This T cell receptor beta chain was sequenced for a study of vaccination effects on CD4 cells after COVID-19. Before sequencing took place, the ViraFEST assay used viral peptide pools to expand antigen-specific CD4+ T cells. Having been cultured for around ten days, the cells underwent CD4+ T cell isolation. All participants had two doses of either the BNT162b2 or mRNA-1273 vaccine. Negative nucleocapsid antibody tests before and after vaccination confirmed no previous SARS-CoV-2 infection. The authors exchanged half the medium for IL-2 medium on days 3 and 7. Measured with immunoSEQ multiplex PCR; TCRdb has only the in-frame clones, and not every one. The top ten hold approximately 7.8% of the sample, which has tens of thousands of clones, about 70% seen once. CDR3 length: 15 residues. Germline values: CDR1 LNHDA, CDR2 SQIVND (reference sequence). V gave up 3 bases and J gave up 0 bases, with 10 bases separating them.

Concerning this clone: The antigen remains undetermined.

V and J are TRBV19 and TRBJ2-3; D call uncertain. The material was CD4+ T cells from PBMCs cultured with SARS-CoV-2 spike peptides, obtained after COVID-19 vaccination. The source of this sequence is a human donor who received a COVID-19 vaccine. DNA of the CDR3: TGTGCCAGTAGTATTAATAGGTTAAGCACAGATACGCAGTATTTT. Its translation is CASSINRLSTDTQYF.